This TCR beta chain was captured in a study of cytomegalovirus exposure and HLA in healthy donors. As concerns this clone: The antigen is not known.

Study-wide results and caveats: High sensitivity and specificity were reportedly achieved when the classifier diagnosed cytomegalovirus status. It was reported in a later analysis that an Asian-associated ancestry cluster showed fewer N-insertions than the 666-donor mean.

This CDR3 has 13 residues. Germline V gene data show CDR1 as SQVTM and CDR2 as ANQGSEA. Trimming pared 2 bases from V and 4 bases from J, leaving 12 bases between. It was with 60 Vbeta and 13 Jbeta primers that the PCR ran. Profiling relied on immunoSEQ multiplex PCR, and the TCRdb table lists in-frame clones only, not all of them. The sample includes more than 95,000 clones, 81% of them seen just once. The source of this sequence is a woman aged 25 to 39 in good health and CMV-seronegative. This chain links TRBV29-1 with TRBJ2-7, with a weak D call TRBD1 (6 bases). The specimen sequenced was PBMCs. DNA for the CDR3: TGCAGCGTTGAACAGGGACACCCGTACGAGCAGTACTTC. Translation gives CSVEQGHPYEQYF.